The 30 T cell receptor beta chains presented below share a single source sample, sequenced in a study of T-cell reconstitution after alpha-beta-depleted transplantation in children. It was with unique molecular identifiers that the TCRbeta library was prepared. TCRdb processed the PCR reads anew with MiXCR; each CDR3 protein has one entry. The table shows almost 500,000 distinct CDR3 sequences, with 8% to 11% occurring only once. This specimen was PBMCs, taken before TCRalphabeta/CD19-depleted stem cell transplant. The receptors stem from a child aged 2 to 9 with inherited bone marrow failure, due to receive a stem cell transplant.

This clonotype was observed a few times. This chain connects TRBV7-2 to TRBJ1-2; 9 bases line up with TRBD1. The germline CDR1 and CDR2 sequences are SGHTA and FQGNSA. This CDR3 comprises 12 residues. J gave up 6 bases and V 4 bases, and 0 bases lay outside the gene matches. DNA of the CDR3: TGTGCCAGCAGCTGGACAGGGGATGGCTACACCTTC. Encoded protein: CASSWTGDGYTF.

In its sample, this clonotype was seen many times. The rearrangement links TRBV5-5 to TRBJ2-3, with a weak D call TRBD1 (5 bases). The germline CDR1 and CDR2 sequences are SGHKS and YYEKEE (reference sequence). This CDR3 spans 18 amino acids. V dropped 1 base and J dropped 1 base, with 19 bases sitting between them. The CDR3 is CASSLRQRNQRRTDTQYF. DNA for the CDR3: TGTGCCAGCAGCTTGAGACAGCGAAACCAGAGACGCACAGATACGCAGTATTTT.

This clonotype was observed at least ten times. The genes are TRBV5-1 and TRBJ1-5; the match to TRBD1 covers 11 bases. CDR1 is SGHRS, CDR2 YFSETQ, per germline. The CDR3 spans 15 residues. V was pared by 3 bases and J by 8 bases, with 7 bases of the junction left unmatched. The CDR3: CASSWTGGGTEPQHF. The CDR3, as DNA: TGCGCCAGCAGCTGGACAGGGGGCGGAACGGAGCCCCAGCATTTT.

The sample holds a few counts of this clonotype. J is TRBJ2-7 and V is TRBV20-1; D is unresolved. V was clipped by 4 bases and J by 5 bases, with 6 bases between them. The CDR3 sequence is 10 residues long. Germline V lookup: CDR1 DFQATT, CDR2 SNEGSKA (reference sequence). This chain's CDR3 is CSAIENEQYF. DNA for the CDR3: TGCAGTGCTATCGAAAACGAGCAGTACTTC.

This clonotype has ten or more counts. The rearrangement links TRBV12-3 or TRBV12-4 to TRBJ2-1; 7 bases map to TRBD1. J gave up 2 bases and V 4 bases, and 5 bases lay outside the gene matches. The CDR3 covers 15 residues. CDR3 residues: CASSSRQGTYNEQFF. CDR3 in DNA: TGTGCCAGCAGTTCTAGACAGGGCACCTACAATGAGCAGTTCTTC.

Many counts were recorded for this clonotype. The chain joins TRBV5-1 to TRBJ2-1; TRBD2 matches at 9 bases. V lost 6 bases and J lost 8; bases outside the gene matches: 12. In germline, CDR1 is SGHRS, CDR2 YFSETQ. This CDR3 contains 15 residues. CDR3 region: CASNLGTSIEDEQFF. Written as DNA, the CDR3 is TGCGCCAGCAACCTAGGGACTAGCATTGAGGATGAGCAGTTCTTC.

This clonotype was found many times. The rearrangement uses TRBV12-5 and TRBJ1-3; D gene uncertain. Germline V gene data show CDR1 as LGHNT and CDR2 as FRNRAP. This CDR3 comprises 16 residues. V was shortened by 3 bases and J by 4 bases, with 16 bases between the two germline ends. CDR3 residues: CASGFGSSRRGNTIYF. CDR3 DNA: TGTGCTAGTGGTTTCGGGTCCAGTCGTCGGGGAAACACCATATATTTT.

The CDR3 here is CASSPRDYQETQYF. CDR3 in DNA: TGTGCCAGCAGCCCCAGGGACTACCAAGAGACCCAGTACTTC. The V call is TRBV7-9, the J call TRBJ2-5, with a possible D match to TRBD2 (6 bases). CDR1 and CDR2 (germline): SEHNR, FQNEAQ (reference sequence). CDR3 size: 14 residues. V lost 5 bases, J lost 0 bases, and 10 bases lay in between.

This clonotype occurred many times. The CDR3 nucleotides read TGTGCCAGCAGCAAAGGACTTCCGGCGCAGTTCTTC. It encodes CASSKGLPAQFF. J is TRBJ2-1 and V is TRBV7-8, with a possible D match to TRBD2 (5 bases). Germline loops: CDR1 SGHVS, CDR2 FQNEAQ. The CDR3 loop spans 12 amino acids. Trimming pared 5 bases from V and 12 bases from J, leaving 14 bases between. The full variable domain, completed using reference TRBV7-8 and TRBJ2-1, is GAGVSQSPRYKVAKRGQDVALRCDPISGHVSLFWYQQALGQGPEFLTYFQNEAQLDKSGLPSDRFFAERPEGSVSTLKIQRTQQEDSAVYLCASSKGLPAQFFGPGTRLTVL.

The chain carries TRBV12-3 or TRBV12-4 and TRBJ2-7, with TRBD1 identical over 8 bases. V lost 4 bases, J lost 3 bases, and 20 bases stayed unmatched. The CDR3 sequence is 19 residues long. DNA of the CDR3: TGTGCCAGCAGTTCTGGGACAGGCGGGGACCACCCAGACCTCTACGAGCAGTACTTC. Amino acids: CASSSGTGGDHPDLYEQYF.

This clonotype was observed at least ten times. The chain links TRBV10-1 to TRBJ2-7; 10 nucleotides align to TRBD2. Germline assignment: CDR1 WNHNN and CDR2 SYGVQD (reference sequence). With 2 bases clipped from V and 12 bases from J, the junction kept 16 bases outside the gene matches. The CDR3 consists of 16 residues. DNA for the CDR3: TGCGCCAGCAGTGAGGCTAGCGGGAGTATTGCCCTGGGGTGGTACTTC. The encoded protein is CASSEASGSIALGWYF.

In this sample, this clonotype turned up many times. This chain joins TRBV20-1 and TRBJ2-1, with D maybe TRBD2 (6 bases). The CDR3 length is 12 residues. The V end was cut by 6 bases, the J end by 8 bases, with 14 bases between. Germline loops: CDR1 DFQATT, CDR2 SNEGSKA (reference sequence). Written as DNA, the CDR3 is TGCAGTGCCCCGACTAGTGGGTATGAGCAGTTCTTC. Its translation is CSAPTSGYEQFF.

The table lists this clonotype with many counts. This rearrangement joins TRBV28 to TRBJ2-5; 12 nucleotides agree with TRBD1. The CDR3 runs to 15 residues. Germline V CDR1 and CDR2: MDHEN, SYDVKM. V lost 6 bases, J lost 3 bases, and 5 bases stayed unmatched. As DNA, the CDR3 is TGTGCCAGCAGCATCGGGACAGGGGGCGAAGAGACCCAGTACTTC. Translation: CASSIGTGGEETQYF.

This clonotype was recorded many times. The chain has TRBV18 and TRBJ2-1; 11 nucleotides agree with TRBD2. Trimming took 5 bases from V and 2 from J; bases not matched to a gene: 5. The CDR3 runs to 16 residues. Germline lookup yields CDR1 KGHSH and CDR2 LQKENI. The CDR3 region has the DNA TGTGCCAGCTCAACCCGTAGCGGGGGGGCCTACAATGAGCAGTTCTTC. As protein: CASSTRSGGAYNEQFF. Variable domain in full (rest from reference TRBV18 and TRBJ2-1): NAGVMQNPRHLVRRRGQEARLRCSPMKGHSHVYWYRQLPEEGLKFMVYLQKENIIDESGMPKERFSAEFPKEGPSILRIQQVVRGDSAAYFCASSTRSGGAYNEQFFGPGTRLTVL.

V usage is TRBV27 and J usage is TRBJ1-5; no reliable D call. Germline loops: CDR1 MNHEY, CDR2 SMNVEV (reference sequence). There are 15 residues in the CDR3. V shed 2 bases and J shed 0 bases, with 8 bases lying between them. The CDR3 coding sequence is TGTGCCAGCAGTTTAGGAGAGGTTAGCAATCAGCCCCAGCATTTT. This translates into CASSLGEVSNQPQHF.

The V and J genes are TRBV6-6 and TRBJ1-1, with a tentative D call TRBD1 (5 bases). The germline gives CDR1 MNHNY, CDR2 SVGAGI (reference sequence). The CDR3 runs to 10 residues. V lost 7 bases, J lost 11 bases, and 11 bases lay in between. Here the CDR3 DNA reads TGTGCCAGCAAGGGGCACGGGGCTTTCTTT. This gives the protein CASKGHGAFF.

At least ten counts were recorded for this clonotype. This sequence joins TRBV7-8 and TRBJ2-7; 8 positions match TRBD2. With 3 bases clipped from V and 1 base from J, the junction kept 8 bases outside the gene matches. The CDR3 covers 16 residues. CDR1 SGHVS and CDR2 FQNEAQ come from the germline V gene. CDR3 coding DNA: TGTGCCAGCAGCTTGGTCGGGAGGGACCCATCCTACGAGCAGTACTTC. Protein: CASSLVGRDPSYEQYF.

This clonotype was counted ten times or more. The chain combines TRBV29-1 with TRBJ2-3; weak D call: TRBD2 (6 bases). CDR1 SQVTM and CDR2 ANQGSEA come from the germline V gene. V was shortened by 7 bases and J by 0 bases, with 14 bases between the two germline ends. CDR3 length: 14 amino acids. The CDR3 here is CSAEAGPSTDTQYF. Here the CDR3 DNA reads TGCAGCGCCGAAGCGGGCCCAAGCACAGATACGCAGTATTTT.

This clonotype showed up many times. The CDR3 DNA sequence: TGTGCCAGCAGCTGGGGACAGGGTGCGACCCAGTACTTC. Residues: CASSWGQGATQYF. The V call is TRBV6-2 or TRBV6-3, the J call TRBJ2-5; 9 bases are shared with TRBD1. Germline CDR1 reads MNHEY; CDR2 reads SVGEGT. This CDR3 spans 13 amino acids. V gave up 6 bases and J gave up 7 bases; unmatched junction bases: 6.

This clonotype was found many times. V and J are TRBV29-1 and TRBJ2-1, with D possibly called TRBD1 or TRBD2 (5 bases each). The CDR3 runs 13 residues. V was pared by 7 bases and J by 10 bases, with 20 bases between. Per the germline V gene, CDR1 is SQVTM and CDR2 is ANQGSEA. In DNA, the CDR3 is TGCAGCGCCAACCGGGACCCCTTTGCGGAGCAGTTCTTC. It yields the protein CSANRDPFAEQFF.

The J gene is TRBJ2-3, the V gene TRBV6-2 or TRBV6-3; possibly TRBD2 for D (6 bases). The length of the CDR3 is 16 residues. V dropped 4 bases and J dropped 5 bases, with 19 bases sitting between them. Germline CDR1 reads MNHEY; CDR2 reads SVGEGT. The DNA of the CDR3 is TGTGCCAGCAGTTCCCCTTTACGGGAGTCGGGAGATACGCAGTATTTT. It encodes CASSSPLRESGDTQYF.

This clonotype was recorded many times. The rearrangement joins TRBV4-3 to TRBJ2-5; D possibly corresponds to TRBD2 (5 bases). CDR3 length: 15 residues. Per the germline V gene, CDR1 is LGHNA and CDR2 is YSLEER. Trimming left V 0 bases short and J 9 bases short, with 17 bases between. The CDR3 nucleotides are TGCGCCAGCAGCCAAGAGGCAGGATCGCTGAGGGCCCAGTACTTC. Its translation: CASSQEAGSLRAQYF.

In its sample, this clonotype was seen many times. The V gene is TRBV5-1, the J gene TRBJ2-1, with 8 bases matching TRBD2. The CDR3 totals 15 residues. In germline, CDR1 is SGHRS, CDR2 YFSETQ. V lost 4 bases and J lost 3; bases outside the gene matches: 6. The CDR3 here is CASSAGLGFYNEQFF. In DNA form, the CDR3 reads TGCGCCAGCAGCGCGGGACTAGGGTTCTACAATGAGCAGTTCTTC.

This clonotype has at least ten counts. The CDR3 nucleotides are TGCAGCGTTGGCCCCCCTGAGGGCCCAAACTATGGCTACACCTTC. Its protein is CSVGPPEGPNYGYTF. This chain links TRBV29-1 with TRBJ1-2; no definite D call. V gave up 4 bases and J gave up 2 bases, with 17 bases separating them. CDR3 size: 15 residues. Germline V gene lookup returns CDR1 SQVTM and CDR2 ANQGSEA.

This clonotype was counted only a few times. The chain has TRBV4-1 and TRBJ2-7; no reliable D call. V lost 0 bases to trimming and J lost 3 bases, with 9 bases between them. CDR3 size: 14 residues. CDR1 is MGHRA, CDR2 YSYEKL, per germline. As DNA, the CDR3 is TGCGCCAGCAGCCAAGAACTGTTCGTCTACGAGCAGTACTTC. The encoded protein is CASSQELFVYEQYF.

This clonotype was observed many times. The rearrangement joins TRBV10-3 to TRBJ2-7, with 8 bases lining up with TRBD1. With V trimmed by 1 base and J by 5 bases, 7 bases remained unmatched. This CDR3 is built from 15 residues. Germline loops: CDR1 ENHRY, CDR2 SYGVKD. In nucleotides, the CDR3 is TGTGCCATCAGTGAGTTCCGGACAGGGACCCACGAGCAGTACTTC. Protein sequence: CAISEFRTGTHEQYF.

This clonotype was seen ten or more times. V and J are TRBV20-1 and TRBJ2-7; the D is unclear. This CDR3 region has 12 residues. V was clipped by 4 bases and J by 3 bases, with 10 bases between them. Germline V gene data show CDR1 as DFQATT and CDR2 as SNEGSKA (reference sequence). The CDR3 DNA sequence: TGCAGTGCTAAGCAGCTCGTCTACGAGCAGTACTTC. Protein sequence: CSAKQLVYEQYF.

At least ten counts were recorded for this clonotype. The chain joins TRBV12-3 or TRBV12-4 to TRBJ1-2; the D is unclear. The CDR3 contains 16 residues. V was clipped by 6 bases and J by 4 bases, with 21 bases between them. The CDR3 DNA reads as TGTGCCAGCAGGGCTTTTGCAGCTTCGGATTCCTATGGCTACACCTTC. Protein sequence: CASRAFAASDSYGYTF.

In this sample, this clonotype turned up many times. J is TRBJ2-1 and V is TRBV6-2 or TRBV6-3, with D unclear. Germline V gene data show CDR1 as MNHEY and CDR2 as SVGEGT. The CDR3 is made up of 15 amino acids. Trimming stripped 0 bases from V and 2 bases from J, with 8 bases between. CDR3 in DNA: TGTGCCAGCAGTTACTCGAAGTCTCCCTACAATGAGCAGTTCTTC. Amino acids: CASSYSKSPYNEQFF.

The genes are TRBV15 and TRBJ1-2; D is uncertain. The CDR3 has 11 amino acids. V was trimmed by 1 base and J by 6 bases, leaving 3 bases between them. Germline CDR1 is LNHNV and CDR2 is YYDKDF (reference sequence). In nucleotides, the CDR3 is TGTGCCACCAGCAGAGCGGATGGCTACACCTTC. This translates into CATSRADGYTF.